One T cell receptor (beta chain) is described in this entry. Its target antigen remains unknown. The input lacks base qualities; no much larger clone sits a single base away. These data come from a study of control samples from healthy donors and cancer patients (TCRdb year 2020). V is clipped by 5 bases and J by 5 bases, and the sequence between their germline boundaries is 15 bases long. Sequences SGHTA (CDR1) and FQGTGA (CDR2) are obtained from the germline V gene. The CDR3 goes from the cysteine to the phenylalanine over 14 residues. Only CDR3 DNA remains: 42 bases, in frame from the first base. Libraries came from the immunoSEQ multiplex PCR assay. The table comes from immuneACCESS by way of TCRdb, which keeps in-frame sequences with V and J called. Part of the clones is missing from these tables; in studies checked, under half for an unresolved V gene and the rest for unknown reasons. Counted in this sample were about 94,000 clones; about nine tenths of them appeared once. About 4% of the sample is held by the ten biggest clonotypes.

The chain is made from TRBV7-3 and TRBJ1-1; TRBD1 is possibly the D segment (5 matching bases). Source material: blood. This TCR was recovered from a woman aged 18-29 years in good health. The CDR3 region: CASSQLSSGTEAFF. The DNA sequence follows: TGTGCCAGCAGCCAACTCTCGTCAGGGACTGAAGCTTTCTTT. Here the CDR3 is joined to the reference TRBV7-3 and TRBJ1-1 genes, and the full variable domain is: GAGVSQTPSNKVTEKGKYVELRCDPISGHTALYWYRQSLGQGPEFLIYFQGTGAADDSGLPNDRFFAVRPEGSVSTLKIQRTERGDSAVYLCASSQLSSGTEAFFGQGTRLTVV.